These T cell receptor beta chains were read from a single sample in a study of control samples from healthy donors and cancer patients. TCRdb's copy holds only in-frame clones and misses some; the assay was immunoSEQ multiplex PCR. This sample has tens of thousands of clones; around 90% occur once, and the top ten carry 1.5% to 2%. Sequenced sample: PBMCs. Source of these receptors: a woman aged 60-75 years with head and neck cancer. CDR3s include the opening cysteine and the closing phenylalanine or tryptophan. Each record gives: V gene, J gene, clone size, CDR3 length, D gene, CDR3 DNA, CDR3 protein. A D gene is named only where the DNA matches it firmly. Only some rows state a clone size, as once, few, many or a class for expanded clones.

v_gene: TRBV4-1; j_gene: TRBJ1-1; abundance: few; len: 15; d_gene: .; CDR3nt: TGCGCCAGCAGCCAAGATTTCTCATCCGTCCGGGTAGCTTTCTTT; CDR3aa: CASSQDFSSVRVAFF
v_gene: TRBV7-2; j_gene: TRBJ2-7; abundance: .; len: 16; d_gene: TRBD2; CDR3nt: TGTGCCAGCAGCCGGGACCAGACTAGCGGGAGCTACGAGCAGTACTTC; CDR3aa: CASSRDQTSGSYEQYF
v_gene: TRBV6-1; j_gene: TRBJ2-7; abundance: .; len: 14; d_gene: .; CDR3nt: TGTGCCAGCAGTGAAGCGAGTTGGTCCTACGAGCAGTACTTC; CDR3aa: CASSEASWSYEQYF
v_gene: TRBV19; j_gene: TRBJ1-1; abundance: .; len: 14; d_gene: .; CDR3nt: TGTGCCAGTAGTAGGGGCAGCTTGAACACTGAAGCTTTCTTT; CDR3aa: CASSRGSLNTEAFF
v_gene: TRBV4-2; j_gene: TRBJ2-2; abundance: .; len: 16; d_gene: TRBD2; CDR3nt: TGTGCCAGCAGCCAACTAGCGGGAGGGCCGGCCGGGGAGCTGTTTTTT; CDR3aa: CASSQLAGGPAGELFF
v_gene: TRBV5-1; j_gene: TRBJ1-2; abundance: .; len: 15; d_gene: TRBD1; CDR3nt: TGCGCCAGCAGCCCACAGGTACAGGGGGGCTATGGCTACACCTTC; CDR3aa: CASSPQVQGGYGYTF
v_gene: TRBV6-6; j_gene: TRBJ1-2; abundance: .; len: 13; d_gene: .; CDR3nt: TGTGCCAGCAGTTACGGAGCTAACTATGGCTACACCTTC; CDR3aa: CASSYGANYGYTF
v_gene: TRBV15; j_gene: TRBJ2-3; abundance: .; len: 16; d_gene: TRBD2; CDR3nt: TGTGCCACCAGCAGGAGGGAGCGGGATGGGCCAGATACGCAGTATTTT; CDR3aa: CATSRRERDGPDTQYF
v_gene: TRBV11-2; j_gene: TRBJ1-6; abundance: .; len: 15; d_gene: TRBD1; CDR3nt: TGTGCCAGCAGCTCACAGGGGGCGGTGGGCTCACCCCTCCACTTT; CDR3aa: CASSSQGAVGSPLHF
v_gene: TRBV6-5; j_gene: TRBJ1-5; abundance: .; len: 15; d_gene: .; CDR3nt: TGTGCCAGCAGGGCCCTACCCCGGGGCAATCAGCCCCAGCATTTT; CDR3aa: CASRALPRGNQPQHF
v_gene: TRBV19; j_gene: TRBJ1-2; abundance: .; len: 14; d_gene: TRBD1; CDR3nt: TGTGCCAGTAGTCCCGGGACAGGGGATTATGGCTACACCTTC; CDR3aa: CASSPGTGDYGYTF
v_gene: TRBV19; j_gene: TRBJ1-4; abundance: .; len: 16; d_gene: .; CDR3nt: TGTGCCAGTAGTATCCCCTGGAGTGCAACTAATGAAAAACTGTTTTTT; CDR3aa: CASSIPWSATNEKLFF
v_gene: TRBV12-2; j_gene: TRBJ1-4; abundance: once; len: 16; d_gene: .; CDR3nt: TGTGCAAGTCGCTTAGCGCTGGGGGCCCCTAATGAAAAACTGTTTTTT; CDR3aa: CASRLALGAPNEKLFF
v_gene: TRBV6-4; j_gene: TRBJ1-4; abundance: .; len: 13; d_gene: .; CDR3nt: TGTGCCAGCAGTTCAGGACAGTCTGATAAACTGTTTTTT; CDR3aa: CASSSGQSDKLFF
v_gene: TRBV6-5; j_gene: TRBJ1-5; abundance: .; len: 15; d_gene: TRBD1; CDR3nt: TGTGCCAGCAAAAGGGACAGTCTAAGCAATCAGCCCCAGCATTTT; CDR3aa: CASKRDSLSNQPQHF
v_gene: TRBV6-5; j_gene: TRBJ1-2; abundance: .; len: 14; d_gene: .; CDR3nt: TGTGCCAGCAGCCCAACACGAAGGGGATTCGGCTACACCTTC; CDR3aa: CASSPTRRGFGYTF
v_gene: TRBV15; j_gene: TRBJ2-7; abundance: .; len: 15; d_gene: TRBD1; CDR3nt: TGTGCCACCAGCAGCGAATCCGGGACAGGGTACGAGCAGTACTTC; CDR3aa: CATSSESGTGYEQYF
v_gene: TRBV24-1; j_gene: TRBJ2-7; abundance: few; len: 16; d_gene: TRBD1; CDR3nt: TGTGCCACCAGTGGAGCAGACAGGGATGGATCCTACGAGCAGTACTTC; CDR3aa: CATSGADRDGSYEQYF
v_gene: TRBV3-1/TRBV3-2; j_gene: TRBJ2-4; abundance: .; len: 16; d_gene: .; CDR3nt: TGTGCCAGCAGCCACCCACCGGGGCCACCCAAAAACATTCAGTACTTC; CDR3aa: CASSHPPGPPKNIQYF
v_gene: TRBV6-5; j_gene: TRBJ2-1; abundance: .; len: 13; d_gene: .; CDR3nt: TGTGCCAGCAGTCTTACAGGATACAATGAGCAGTTCTTC; CDR3aa: CASSLTGYNEQFF
v_gene: TRBV5-4; j_gene: TRBJ2-5; abundance: .; len: 14; d_gene: TRBD1; CDR3nt: TGTGCCAGCAGCGTGGGACAGTTAGAAGAGACCCAGTACTTC; CDR3aa: CASSVGQLEETQYF
v_gene: TRBV19; j_gene: TRBJ2-2; abundance: .; len: 13; d_gene: .; CDR3nt: TGTGCCAGTAGTCCCAGGAGACCCGGGGAGCTGTTTTTT; CDR3aa: CASSPRRPGELFF
v_gene: TRBV28; j_gene: TRBJ2-2; abundance: .; len: 15; d_gene: TRBD1; CDR3nt: TGTGCCAGCAGTTTAAGGGACAGGGAAATCGGGGAGCTGTTTTTT; CDR3aa: CASSLRDREIGELFF
v_gene: TRBV7-9; j_gene: TRBJ2-7; abundance: .; len: 16; d_gene: TRBD2; CDR3nt: TGTGCCAGCAGCCAGGGACTAGCGGGAAGAAAATACGAGCAGTACTTC; CDR3aa: CASSQGLAGRKYEQYF
v_gene: TRBV6-6; j_gene: TRBJ2-2; abundance: once; len: 14; d_gene: .; CDR3nt: TGTGCCAGCAGTTTTGAGTTTAGAACCGGGGAGCTGTTTTTT; CDR3aa: CASSFEFRTGELFF
v_gene: TRBV11-2; j_gene: TRBJ2-3; abundance: once; len: 16; d_gene: TRBD2; CDR3nt: TGTGCCAGCAGCCCGTCAATAAGCGGGAGAACTTATACGCAGTATTTT; CDR3aa: CASSPSISGRTYTQYF
v_gene: TRBV10-3; j_gene: TRBJ2-2; abundance: .; len: 16; d_gene: .; CDR3nt: TGTGCCATCAGTGAGCCGGACCACACGAACACCGGGGAGCTGTTTTTT; CDR3aa: CAISEPDHTNTGELFF
v_gene: TRBV27; j_gene: TRBJ1-4; abundance: .; len: 15; d_gene: .; CDR3nt: TGTGCCAGCAGTTCTTGGGGGGAGGGTAATGAAAAACTGTTTTTT; CDR3aa: CASSSWGEGNEKLFF
v_gene: TRBV3-1/TRBV3-2; j_gene: TRBJ1-4; abundance: .; len: 15; d_gene: .; CDR3nt: TGTGCCAGCAGCCCTCGGCGGGGAAGCAATGAAAAACTGTTTTTT; CDR3aa: CASSPRRGSNEKLFF
v_gene: TRBV6-1; j_gene: TRBJ1-6; abundance: .; len: 16; d_gene: .; CDR3nt: TGTGCCAGCAGTGAAGAAGGGCTCCCCTATAATTCACCCCTCCACTTT; CDR3aa: CASSEEGLPYNSPLHF
v_gene: TRBV6-5; j_gene: TRBJ2-4; abundance: once; len: 16; d_gene: .; CDR3nt: TGTGCCAGCAGTTACTTGAGGGCCGGGTCCAAAAACATTCAGTACTTC; CDR3aa: CASSYLRAGSKNIQYF
v_gene: TRBV30; j_gene: TRBJ1-2; abundance: medium-sized; len: 12; d_gene: .; CDR3nt: TGTGCCTGGGGGGGCAGGGTTAATGGCTACACCTTC; CDR3aa: CAWGGRVNGYTF
v_gene: TRBV7-8; j_gene: TRBJ1-4; abundance: .; len: 18; d_gene: .; CDR3nt: TGTGCCAGCAGCTTAGAGATTGCAGGGGCAGGAACTAATGAAAAACTGTTTTTT; CDR3aa: CASSLEIAGAGTNEKLFF
v_gene: TRBV5-6; j_gene: TRBJ1-1; abundance: .; len: 14; d_gene: TRBD1; CDR3nt: TGTGCCAGCAGCCAAGGGTCCCAGGGGGCTGAAGCTTTCTTT; CDR3aa: CASSQGSQGAEAFF
v_gene: TRBV28; j_gene: TRBJ1-1; abundance: .; len: 15; d_gene: .; CDR3nt: TGTGCCAGCAGTCCCTATGGCCGGTCGAACACTGAAGCTTTCTTT; CDR3aa: CASSPYGRSNTEAFF
v_gene: TRBV7-9; j_gene: TRBJ2-3; abundance: once; len: 13; d_gene: .; CDR3nt: TGTGCCAGCAGCGCCAGTAGCACAGATACGCAGTATTTT; CDR3aa: CASSASSTDTQYF
v_gene: TRBV5-4; j_gene: TRBJ1-5; abundance: .; len: 13; d_gene: .; CDR3nt: TGTGCCAGCAGCTTGGCTGGGGGCCAGCCCCAGCATTTT; CDR3aa: CASSLAGGQPQHF
v_gene: TRBV7-8; j_gene: TRBJ2-5; abundance: .; len: 14; d_gene: TRBD2; CDR3nt: TGTGCCAGCAGCCGGGGTCGGGGGGAAGAGACCCAGTACTTC; CDR3aa: CASSRGRGEETQYF
v_gene: TRBV4-2; j_gene: TRBJ2-3; abundance: .; len: 20; d_gene: TRBD2; CDR3nt: TGTGCCAGCAGCCAAGTGCTCGGACTAGCGGGAGGCCGAGTTATAGATACGCAGTATTTT; CDR3aa: CASSQVLGLAGGRVIDTQYF
v_gene: TRBV28; j_gene: TRBJ2-3; abundance: .; len: 17; d_gene: TRBD2; CDR3nt: TGTGCCAGCAGGTTAGGAGGAGTCGCGGGAGTCACAGATACGCAGTATTTT; CDR3aa: CASRLGGVAGVTDTQYF
v_gene: TRBV7-2; j_gene: TRBJ1-6; abundance: .; len: 14; d_gene: .; CDR3nt: TGTGCCAGCAGCTTAGTTAGGGATAATTCACCCCTCCACTTT; CDR3aa: CASSLVRDNSPLHF
v_gene: TRBV27; j_gene: TRBJ2-3; abundance: .; len: 15; d_gene: .; CDR3nt: TGTGCCAGCAGTTTCACAGGGTGGAAGACAGATACGCAGTATTTT; CDR3aa: CASSFTGWKTDTQYF
v_gene: TRBV4-2; j_gene: TRBJ2-2; abundance: .; len: 17; d_gene: .; CDR3nt: TGTGCCAGCAGCCAAGCCAAAGGAGGGGCGGACACCGGGGAGCTGTTTTTT; CDR3aa: CASSQAKGGADTGELFF
v_gene: TRBV4-1; j_gene: TRBJ1-6; abundance: .; len: 13; d_gene: .; CDR3nt: TGCGCCAGCAGCCAAGCAGTAAATTCACCCCTCCACTTT; CDR3aa: CASSQAVNSPLHF
v_gene: TRBV4-3; j_gene: TRBJ2-3; abundance: .; len: 17; d_gene: TRBD2; CDR3nt: TGCGCCAGCAGCCCATCGGGGCTAGCGGGAGGGCCAGATACGCAGTATTTT; CDR3aa: CASSPSGLAGGPDTQYF
v_gene: TRBV18; j_gene: TRBJ1-6; abundance: .; len: 17; d_gene: .; CDR3nt: TGTGCCAGCTCACCACGTTTGGGGGGGGCAGATAATTCACCCCTCCACTTT; CDR3aa: CASSPRLGGADNSPLHF
v_gene: TRBV9; j_gene: TRBJ2-1; abundance: .; len: 15; d_gene: .; CDR3nt: TGTGCCAGCAGCGTATCCCAGGCCTCCTACAATGAGCAGTTCTTC; CDR3aa: CASSVSQASYNEQFF
v_gene: TRBV5-6; j_gene: TRBJ2-7; abundance: .; len: 12; d_gene: .; CDR3nt: TGTGCCAGCAGTCGCGCTTCCTGGGAGCAGTACTTC; CDR3aa: CASSRASWEQYF